This T cell receptor beta chain comes out of a study of cytomegalovirus exposure and HLA in healthy donors. In the study overall: Caucasian-associated ancestry cluster membership applied to about four fifths of approximately 420 genotyped donors. Study-wide findings and caveats: More than 15,000 TCR beta sequences were associated with HLA alleles at 0.05 false discovery rate in a later analysis. Across all donors, roughly uniform sequencing depth was an assumption of the presence/absence analyses. As a later analysis revealed, the rate of TCR association differed by HLA locus, with DRB1 most and HLA-C fewest.

In its sample, this clone was seen once. Its antigen is not known. The PCR had 60 Vbeta and 13 Jbeta primers. TCRdb's copy holds only in-frame clones and misses some; the assay was immunoSEQ multiplex PCR. The sample shows 110,000 or so clones, roughly 71% of them seen only once. This CDR3 has 17 residues. CDR1 and CDR2 (germline): SGDLS, YYNGEE. After removal of 5 bases from V and 1 base from J, the junction contained 9 bases not matched to a gene. This receptor was identified in a man aged 18 to 29 in good health and CMV-seropositive. The material sequenced was PBMCs. The V gene is TRBV9, the J gene TRBJ2-2; 9 nucleotides agree with TRBD2. The DNA of the CDR3 is TGTGCCAGCAGGGGGACTAGCCGGCTGAAGAACACCGGGGAGCTGTTTTTT. Its protein is CASRGTSRLKNTGELFF.